These 3 T cell receptor beta chains were all obtained from the same sample, sequenced in a study of T cells in Graves' hyperthyroidism and ophthalmopathy. Authors of the study amplified TCR beta CDR3 regions from RNA transcripts. First-round RT-PCR targeting the TCR CDR3 was performed with the HTBI primer set. A single record per CDR3 protein comes from TCRdb applying MiXCR to the multiplex PCR reads. The repertoire holds some 370,000 distinct CDR3 sequences, around 15% seen once, with 28% in the top ten. The material sequenced was blood. The origin of the receptors is a man aged 45-60 years with Graves' ophthalmopathy.

The V gene is TRBV20-1, the J gene TRBJ2-7; 7 nucleotides match TRBD1. J was trimmed by 6 bases and V by 0 bases; bases with no gene match: 17. CDR3 size: 17 residues. Looked up from germline, CDR1 is DFQATT and CDR2 is SNEGSKA (reference sequence). The CDR3: CSARDPRDSRTALEQYF. The CDR3 bases are TGCAGTGCTAGAGACCCCCGGGACAGCCGAACCGCGCTCGAGCAGTACTTC.

The CDR3 protein is CASSPSGLHYEQYF. Here the CDR3 DNA reads TGTGCCAGCAGCCCCTCGGGACTACACTACGAGCAGTACTTC. The chain carries TRBV7-2 and TRBJ2-7, with 7 bases lining up with TRBD2. Germline V gene lookup returns CDR1 SGHTA and CDR2 FQGNSA. This CDR3 has 14 residues. Unmatched junction bases numbered 7, after V lost 5 bases and J lost 3 bases.

J is TRBJ2-3 and V is TRBV6-1, with D hard to call. Trimming cost V 6 bases and J 4 bases, with 17 bases left between them. In germline, CDR1 is MNHNS, CDR2 SASEGT. This CDR3 region has 15 residues. CDR3 in amino acids: CASSPRREVADTQYF. In DNA form, the CDR3 reads TGTGCCAGCAGCCCCCGGAGAGAGGTCGCAGATACGCAGTATTTT.